The 12 T cell receptor beta chains in this list originate from one sample, sequenced in a study of blood T cell repertoires in COVID-19. The assay was immunoSEQ multiplex PCR, and TCRdb's table has in-frame clones only and misses some. The sample records around 130,000 clones, over 75% being singletons. Sequencing input: peripheral blood. These receptors were taken from a man aged 70 or older with active COVID-19.

This clone is a singleton in its sample. V usage is TRBV5-6 and J usage is TRBJ2-1; no firm D call. Germline CDR1 reads SGHDT; CDR2 reads YYEEEE. V lost 1 base and J 0 bases, leaving 5 bases between the germline ends. This CDR3 spans 14 amino acids. As DNA, the CDR3 is TGTGCCAGCAGCTTGAGGAGCTCCTACAATGAGCAGTTCTTC. Amino acids: CASSLRSSYNEQFF. Supplemented by reference TRBV5-6 and TRBJ2-1, the full variable domain reads DAGVTQSPTHLIKTRGQQVTLRCSPKSGHDTVSWYQQALGQGPQFIFQYYEEEERQRGNFPDRFSGHQFPNYSSELNVNALLLGDSALYLCASSLRSSYNEQFFGPGTRLTVL.

The genes are TRBV28 and TRBJ2-7, with D tentatively TRBD1 (6 bases). Looked up from germline, CDR1 is MDHEN and CDR2 is SYDVKM. CDR3 size: 17 residues. Deletions cut 4 bases from V and 2 bases from J, with 21 bases between. DNA of the CDR3: TGTGCCAGCAGTTCCCTTCGGGACATCGTAATCCCCTACGAGCAGTACTTC. It is translated as CASSSLRDIVIPYEQYF. The variable domain in full, with the rest retrieved from reference TRBV28 and TRBJ2-7, is DVKVTQSSRYLVKRTGEKVFLECVQDMDHENMFWYRQDPGLGLRLIYFSYDVKMKEKGDIPEGYSVSREKKERFSLILESASTNQTSMYLCASSSLRDIVIPYEQYFGPGTRLTVT.

The chain joins TRBV6-2 or TRBV6-3 to TRBJ2-7; 10 bases are shared with TRBD2. J was trimmed by 3 bases and V by 5 bases; bases with no gene match: 1. In germline, CDR1 is MNHEY, CDR2 SVGEGT. The CDR3 is 13 residues long. This CDR3 reads CASSASGSYEQYF. CDR3 coding DNA: TGTGCCAGCAGTGCTAGCGGGAGCTACGAGCAGTACTTC.

The chain carries TRBV15 and TRBJ2-7; TRBD2 is a possible D gene (6 bases). The CDR3 spans 15 residues. Germline lookup yields CDR1 LNHNV and CDR2 YYDKDF (reference sequence). V was cut by 3 bases and J by 0 bases, with 12 bases left in between. CDR3 region: CATSRERAGSYEQYF. The CDR3, as DNA: TGTGCCACCAGCAGGGAGCGGGCCGGCTCCTACGAGCAGTACTTC.

The rearrangement uses TRBV7-2 and TRBJ2-7; 8 nucleotides match TRBD1. The length of the CDR3 is 14 residues. J gave up 7 bases and V 5 bases, and 10 bases lay outside the gene matches. CDR1 and CDR2 (germline): SGHTA, FQGNSA. The CDR3, as DNA: TGTGCCAGCAGCCGGGACAGGTGGGACCGGGAGCAGTACTTC. It specifies CASSRDRWDREQYF.

This rearrangement joins TRBV5-4 to TRBJ2-3; the match to TRBD2 covers 11 bases. CDR1 is SGHNT and CDR2 is YYREEE in the germline V gene (reference sequence). This CDR3 spans 15 amino acids. After removal of 1 base from V and 5 bases from J, the junction contained 3 bases not matched to a gene. The DNA for the CDR3 is TGTGCCAGCAGCTTGATACTAGCGGGAGAAGATACGCAGTATTTT. Translated: CASSLILAGEDTQYF.

This chain connects TRBV27 to TRBJ2-7, with a possible D match to TRBD1 (6 bases). The CDR3 spans 14 residues. Germline CDR1 reads MNHEY; CDR2 reads SMNVEV (reference sequence). Trimming stripped 5 bases from V and 6 bases from J, with 17 bases between. The CDR3 sequence: CASSAPYRASEQYF. Written as DNA, the CDR3 is TGTGCCAGCAGTGCACCCTACAGGGCTAGCGAGCAGTACTTC.

This chain joins TRBV2 and TRBJ1-1; TRBD1 matches at 12 bases. The V gene end was trimmed by 6 bases and the J gene end by 5 bases; junction bases not matched to a gene: 4. This CDR3 is 14 amino acids long. Germline loops: CDR1 SNHLY, CDR2 FYNNEI. CDR3 region: CASRGQGAGTEAFF. CDR3 nucleotide sequence: TGTGCCAGCAGGGGACAGGGGGCCGGTACTGAAGCTTTCTTT.

The chain is built from TRBV11-2 and TRBJ2-2; D not certain. There are 14 residues in the CDR3. Germline-derived CDR1 and CDR2 are SGHAT and FQNNGV. V was shortened by 2 bases and J by 0 bases, with 4 bases between the two germline ends. Here the CDR3 reads CASSLLANTGELFF. As DNA, the CDR3 is TGTGCCAGCAGCTTACTAGCGAACACCGGGGAGCTGTTTTTT.

The J gene is TRBJ1-2, the V gene TRBV6-5; TRBD1 matches 11 bases. J was trimmed by 2 bases and V by 6 bases; bases with no gene match: 2. The CDR3 has 14 amino acids. Per germline, CDR1 MNHEY and CDR2 SVGAGI. In DNA form, the CDR3 reads TGTGCCAGCAGCCGGACAGGGGGCAACTATGGCTACACCTTC. Protein product: CASSRTGGNYGYTF.

This rearrangement joins TRBV2 to TRBJ2-3; TRBD2 matches at 14 bases. The CDR3 is 17 residues long. Germline V lookup: CDR1 SNHLY, CDR2 FYNNEI. Trimming cost V 1 base and J 5 bases; bases outside gene matches: 5. The CDR3: CASSEVGLAGGGDTQYF. As DNA, the CDR3 is TGTGCCAGCAGTGAAGTTGGACTAGCGGGAGGTGGAGATACGCAGTATTTT.

The J gene is TRBJ2-1, the V gene TRBV7-2, with TRBD2 matching 7 bases. Trimming cost V 4 bases and J 5 bases; bases outside gene matches: 2. CDR3 size: 13 residues. CDR1 is SGHTA and CDR2 is FQGNSA in the germline V gene. CDR3 nucleotide sequence: TGTGCCAGCAGCTCGGGACTAAACAATGAGCAGTTCTTC. It encodes CASSSGLNNEQFF.